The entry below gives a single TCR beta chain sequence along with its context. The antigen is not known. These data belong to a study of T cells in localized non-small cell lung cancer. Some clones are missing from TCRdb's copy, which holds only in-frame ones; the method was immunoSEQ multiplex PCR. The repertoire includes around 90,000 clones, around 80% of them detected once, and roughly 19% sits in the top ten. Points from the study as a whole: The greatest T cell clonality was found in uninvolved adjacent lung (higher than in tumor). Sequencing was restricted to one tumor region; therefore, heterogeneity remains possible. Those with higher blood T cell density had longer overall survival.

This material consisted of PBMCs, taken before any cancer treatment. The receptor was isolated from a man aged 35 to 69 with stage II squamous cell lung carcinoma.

The CDR3 nucleotides are TGTGCCAGCAGCCCCGTGTACGCGGAGAACACCGGGGAGCTGTTTTTT. Amino acids: CASSPVYAENTGELFF. The chain uses TRBV13 and TRBJ2-2; D unclear. Trimming pared 5 bases from V and 1 base from J, leaving 14 bases between. Germline V gene sequence: CDR1 PRHDT, CDR2 FYEKMQ (reference sequence). The CDR3 runs to 16 residues.